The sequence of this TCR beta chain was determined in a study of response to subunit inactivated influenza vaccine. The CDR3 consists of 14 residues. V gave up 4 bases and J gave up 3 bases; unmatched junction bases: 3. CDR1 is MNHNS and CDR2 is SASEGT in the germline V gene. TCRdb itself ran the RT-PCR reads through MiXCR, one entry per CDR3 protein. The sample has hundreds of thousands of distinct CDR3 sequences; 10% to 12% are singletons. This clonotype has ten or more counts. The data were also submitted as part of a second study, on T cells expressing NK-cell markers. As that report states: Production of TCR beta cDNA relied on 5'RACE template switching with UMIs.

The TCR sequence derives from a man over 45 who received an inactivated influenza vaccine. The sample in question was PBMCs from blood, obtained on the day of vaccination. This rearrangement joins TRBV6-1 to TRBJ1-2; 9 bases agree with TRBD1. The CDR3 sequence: CASSVRDRDYGYTF. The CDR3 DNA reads TGTGCCAGCAGTGTCCGGGACAGGGACTATGGCTACACCTTC.